What follows is one T cell receptor beta chain and its context. The antigen is not known. This sample is part of a study of radiotherapy plus CTLA-4 blockade in lung cancer. Each patient with chemo-refractory metastatic non-small-cell lung cancer was treated with focal radiation plus CTLA-4 blockade using ipilimumab. Whole-study findings and limits: Tumor-origin TCR clones grew in blood after radiotherapy plus ipilimumab.

Trimming took off 5 bases at V and 7 bases at J, with 15 bases between the two ends. CDR3 size: 14 residues. Germline loops: CDR1 GTSNPN, CDR2 SVGIG (reference sequence). The method was immunoSEQ multiplex PCR; TCRdb's version includes in-frame clones alone and lacks a portion of them. The table has nearly 110,000 clones, over 65% seen once. This chain links TRBV30 with TRBJ1-6; D not resolved. The source of this sequence is a human donor with non-small cell lung cancer that progressed on radiotherapy plus ipilimumab. Some clones in this sample may be carry-over from other donors' samples. The specimen was peripheral blood, collected from a patient treated with radiotherapy plus ipilimumab. The CDR3 sequence: CAWGGERLNSPLHF. The CDR3 DNA reads TGTGCCTGGGGTGGCGAACGACTGAATTCACCCCTCCACTTT. The entire variable domain, with the rest obtained from reference TRBV30 and TRBJ1-6, is as follows: SQTIHQWPATLVQPVGSPLSLECTVEGTSNPNLYWYRQAAGRGLQLLFYSVGIGQISSEVPQNLSASRPQDRQFILSSKKLLLSDSGFYLCAWGGERLNSPLHFGNGTRLTVT.